This T cell receptor (beta chain) emerged from a study of blood T cell repertoires in COVID-19. Looking at the study overall: Both acute and convalescent COVID-19 samples were obtained from the United States, Italy and Spain. Nucleic acid was either cDNA or gDNA, and it came from T cells, B-cell-depleted T cells, or PBMCs.

Germline V CDR1 and CDR2: LGHNT, FRNRAP. Trimming shortened V by 2 bases and J by 6 bases, and 11 bases separated the two germline ends. The CDR3 is 14 residues long. Sequenced by immunoSEQ multiplex PCR; TCRdb stores in-frame clones only, minus some. The sample shows 170,000 or so clones, roughly 88% of them seen only once. The receptor comes from a woman in her sixties with acute or convalescent COVID-19. This chain joins TRBV12-5 and TRBJ2-1; D is possibly TRBD2 (5 bases). Sequencing was performed on peripheral blood. The CDR3 reads CASGLTGTRNEQFF. The CDR3 DNA sequence: TGTGCTAGTGGTTTGACGGGAACACGCAATGAGCAGTTCTTC.